The 11 T cell receptor beta chains presented below share a single source sample, sequenced in a study of T cells in localized non-small cell lung cancer. The repertoire was sequenced with immunoSEQ multiplex PCR; TCRdb's copy has only in-frame clones and lacks some. In the table there are about 59,000 clones, roughly nine tenths of which are singletons. The sequencing used peripheral blood, collected before any cancer treatment. The receptors derive from a man aged 35 to 69 with stage I lung adenocarcinoma.

The V gene is TRBV7-9, the J gene TRBJ2-1; D is perhaps TRBD1 (6 bases). Trimming shortened V by 1 base and J by 10 bases, and 17 bases separated the two germline ends. The CDR3 runs 15 residues. In germline, CDR1 is SEHNR, CDR2 FQNEAQ (reference sequence). The CDR3 region has the DNA TGTGCCAGCAGCTTAGTCTGGGCTTCTAGGGGGGAGCAGTTCTTC. Translation gives CASSLVWASRGEQFF.

The rearrangement joins TRBV7-9 to TRBJ2-4; no clear D. Germline values: CDR1 SEHNR, CDR2 FQNEAQ (reference sequence). V shed 5 bases and J shed 5 bases, with 10 bases lying between them. The CDR3 has 13 amino acids. The CDR3 spells CASSPKWQNIQYF. The CDR3 DNA is TGTGCCAGCAGCCCCAAGTGGCAAAACATTCAGTACTTC. Supplemented by reference TRBV7-9 and TRBJ2-4, the full variable domain reads DTGVSQNPRHKITKRGQNVTFRCDPISEHNRLYWYRQTLGQGPEFLTYFQNEAQLEKSRLLSDRFSAERPKGSFSTLEIQRTEQGDSAMYLCASSPKWQNIQYFGAGTRLSVL.

This clone was recorded only once. The genes are TRBV29-1 and TRBJ1-1; D might be TRBD1 (6 bases). The CDR3 covers 15 residues. Trimming shortened V by 2 bases and J by 6 bases, and 19 bases separated the two germline ends. CDR1 and CDR2 (germline): SQVTM, ANQGSEA. Here the CDR3 DNA reads TGCAGCGTTGAAAATGGTTGGGACACGGAATCTGAAGCTTTCTTT. Amino acid sequence: CSVENGWDTESEAFF.

V and J are TRBV7-6 and TRBJ2-7; TRBD2 aligns across 14 bases. V dropped 5 bases and J dropped 7; count of bases not matched to a gene: 4. The CDR3 totals 14 residues. CDR1 is SGHVS, CDR2 FNYEAQ, per germline. The CDR3 region is CASSRLAGGGEQYF. Here the CDR3 DNA reads TGTGCCAGCAGCCGACTAGCGGGAGGGGGGGAGCAGTACTTC.

The gene calls are TRBV5-1 and TRBJ1-2, with TRBD1 matching over 7 bases. V lost 0 bases and J lost 2; bases outside the gene matches: 7. Germline lookup yields CDR1 SGHRS and CDR2 YFSETQ. The CDR3 extends over 16 amino acids. The CDR3 spells CASSLGLGGMNYGYTF. CDR3 sequence (DNA): TGCGCCAGCAGCTTGGGTCTAGGGGGCATGAACTATGGCTACACCTTC.

The chain is built from TRBV2 and TRBJ2-2; 11 nucleotides match TRBD1. CDR1 is SNHLY, CDR2 FYNNEI, per germline. The CDR3 spans 15 residues. The trim removed 7 bases at V and 6 bases at J, leaving 7 bases unmatched. As DNA, the CDR3 is TGTGCCAGCACCCCGGGACAGGGGGTACCCGGGGAGCTGTTTTTT. It specifies CASTPGQGVPGELFF.

This clone appeared once. Here the CDR3 reads CASSDGGARAFF. The DNA for the CDR3 is TGCGCCAGCAGCGACGGGGGGGCGAGGGCTTTCTTT. The chain links TRBV4-1 to TRBJ1-1, with D tentatively TRBD1 (6 bases). The CDR3 contains 12 residues. Germline lookup yields CDR1 MGHRA and CDR2 YSYEKL. V dropped 5 bases and J dropped 11 bases, with 15 bases sitting between them.

CDR3 sequence (DNA): TGTGCCAGCAGCACTGTAGGTCAAAAACTGTTTTTT. Translation gives CASSTVGQKLFF. The rearrangement links TRBV5-8 to TRBJ1-4; D gene unclear. CDR3 size: 12 residues. Trimming removed 4 bases from V and 9 bases from J, with 10 bases in between. Per the germline V gene, CDR1 is SGHTS and CDR2 is YDEGEE. Combining the CDR3 with reference TRBV5-8 and TRBJ1-4 gives the whole variable domain EAGVTQSPTHLIKTRGQQATLRCSPISGHTSVYWYQQALGLGLQFLLWYDEGEERNRGNFPPRFSGRQFPNYSSELNVNALELEDSALYLCASSTVGQKLFFGSGTQLSVL.

The rearrangement links TRBV7-8 to TRBJ2-1; D gene unclear. Germline V lookup: CDR1 SGHVS, CDR2 FQNEAQ. V was clipped by 6 bases and J by 5 bases, with 8 bases between them. This CDR3 is 12 amino acids long. CDR3 DNA: TGTGCCAGCAGGCTTGCGGACAATGAGCAGTTCTTC. Translation gives CASRLADNEQFF.

This chain uses TRBV10-3 with TRBJ2-6; possible D gene TRBD2, 5 bases. Trimming took off 3 bases at V and 8 bases at J, with 14 bases between the two ends. CDR1 is ENHRY and CDR2 is SYGVKD in the germline V gene. The CDR3 is 15 amino acids. CDR3 amino acids: CAISDETRVTNVLTF. CDR3 DNA sequence: TGTGCCATCAGTGATGAAACTAGAGTAACCAACGTCCTGACTTTC.

This chain links TRBV7-9 with TRBJ2-3; D remains ambiguous. The V end lost 6 bases, the J end lost 0 bases, and 7 bases lay between the germline ends. The V gene's germline CDR1 is SEHNR and CDR2 FQNEAQ (reference sequence). The CDR3 totals 13 residues. The CDR3 DNA reads TGTGCCAGCAGATTCAACAGCACAGATACGCAGTATTTT. As protein: CASRFNSTDTQYF. Variable domain in full (rest from reference TRBV7-9 and TRBJ2-3): DTGVSQNPRHKITKRGQNVTFRCDPISEHNRLYWYRQTLGQGPEFLTYFQNEAQLEKSRLLSDRFSAERPKGSFSTLEIQRTEQGDSAMYLCASRFNSTDTQYFGPGTRLTVL.